This TCR beta chain was recorded in a study of blood T cell repertoires in COVID-19. Study-level information: T cells, B-cell-depleted T cells, or PBMCs provided the cDNA or gDNA that served as material.

CDR3 size: 15 residues. Trimming cost V 2 bases and J 4 bases; bases outside gene matches: 5. The germline gives CDR1 MNHNS, CDR2 SASEGT. Seattle patients were enrolled while actively infected and followed longitudinally. Only in-frame clones appear in the TCRdb table, and some are missing; sequencing was by immunoSEQ multiplex PCR. The sample has some 160,000 clones, around 87% seen once; the top ten hold under 3%. Sample: peripheral blood. The chain is built from TRBV6-1 and TRBJ2-1, with TRBD2 matching 7 bases. The clonotype was recovered from a woman over 75 with COVID-19, enrolled during active disease. CDR3 residues: CASSELLAVYNEQFF. DNA for the CDR3: TGTGCCAGCAGTGAACTCCTAGCGGTATACAATGAGCAGTTCTTC.